This T cell receptor beta chain originates from a study of T cell responses to AZD1222 COVID-19 vaccine. Study results and limitations: Increased Spike-specific TCR breadth and depth were observed after two AZD1222 doses. Baseline seropositives among AZD1222 recipients totaled only 5 to 7. The donor cohort was predominantly white British with a female majority, and clonal diversity may have been underestimated.

Turning to this clone: What it binds is unknown.

The protocol was immunoSEQ multiplex PCR, while the TCRdb copy is restricted to in-frame clones and leaves out a portion. The sample contains 150,000 or so clones, approximately 78% of which appear only once. The source of this sequence is an adult in good health. Source: peripheral blood, taken on day 0 of MenACWY control vaccination.

The CDR3 coding sequence is TGCGCCAGCAGCCCCCTGGGACTAGCAGGGAGGCAAGAGACCCAGTACTTC. Its translation: CASSPLGLAGRQETQYF. V gene TRBV5-1 combines with J gene TRBJ2-5; 9 bases match TRBD2. The germline CDR1 and CDR2 sequences are SGHRS and YFSETQ. The CDR3 is 17 amino acids. Trimming cost V 4 bases and J 2 bases; bases outside gene matches: 12.